Below are 21 T cell receptor beta chains sequenced from a single sample in a study of T cell responses to AZD1222 COVID-19 vaccine. Profiling relied on immunoSEQ multiplex PCR, and the TCRdb table lists in-frame clones only, not all of them. Here the sample spans about 150,000 clones, around nine tenths being singletons. The sequenced sample was peripheral blood, obtained on day 0 of AZD1222 vaccination. These receptors were taken from an adult in good health.

The chain uses TRBV10-3 and TRBJ2-1; 7 nucleotides line up with TRBD1. This CDR3 region has 12 residues. Germline CDR1 ENHRY, CDR2 SYGVKD. V trimming: 4 bases; J trimming: 10 bases; junction bases outside the gene matches: 4. CDR3 region: CAISGPGQEQFF. CDR3 nucleotides: TGTGCCATCAGTGGACCGGGACAGGAGCAGTTCTTC.

The chain couples TRBV7-2 to TRBJ2-1; D call uncertain. This CDR3 has 14 amino acids. Trimming stripped 2 bases from V and 4 bases from J, with 9 bases between. CDR1 SGHTA and CDR2 FQGNSA come from the germline V gene. CDR3 DNA sequence: TGTGCCAGCAGCTTATTCCAGGTGTACAATGAGCAGTTCTTC. It encodes CASSLFQVYNEQFF.

The table lists this clone with a count of one. The rearrangement joins TRBV5-1 to TRBJ2-7; D unresolved. This CDR3 is 13 amino acids long. The V end was cut by 4 bases, the J end by 2 bases, with 10 bases between. Per the germline V gene, CDR1 is SGHRS and CDR2 is YFSETQ. CDR3 nucleotides: TGCGCCAGCAGCAGTTCTCCAACCTACGAGCAGTACTTC. Translation gives CASSSSPTYEQYF.

The chain links TRBV27 to TRBJ2-1; 11 bases match TRBD1. J lost 8 bases, V lost 2 bases, and 5 bases had no gene match. The germline gives CDR1 MNHEY, CDR2 SMNVEV (reference sequence). The CDR3 runs to 15 residues. The CDR3 region has the DNA TGTGCCAGCAGTTTAAGGGACAGGGGGGTAGATGAGCAGTTCTTC. Protein sequence: CASSLRDRGVDEQFF.

The genes are TRBV7-9 and TRBJ2-5; TRBD1 might be the D (6 bases). This CDR3 region has 19 residues. Germline V CDR1 and CDR2: SEHNR, FQNEAQ (reference sequence). Trimming left V 5 bases short and J 5 bases short, with 30 bases between. The CDR3 reads CASSTLTRPGVEQPETQYF. The CDR3 nucleotides read TGTGCCAGCAGCACCCTAACCCGCCCAGGGGTCGAGCAGCCGGAGACCCAGTACTTC.

The J gene is TRBJ2-2, the V gene TRBV7-3; D is perhaps TRBD1 (6 bases). The CDR3 is 13 amino acids. CDR1 and CDR2 from the germline V gene are SGHTA and FQGTGA. Deletions cut 8 bases from V and 1 base from J, with 8 bases between. DNA for the CDR3: TGTGCCAGCCGGGACAAGAACACCGGGGAGCTGTTTTTT. It codes for CASRDKNTGELFF.

J is TRBJ2-3 and V is TRBV18, with 7 bases matching TRBD2. After removal of 6 bases from V and 3 bases from J, the junction contained 12 bases not matched to a gene. The CDR3 extends over 16 amino acids. The germline gives CDR1 KGHSH, CDR2 LQKENI. CDR3 nucleotides: TGTGCCAGCTCTTCGGTAGGGCGGGAGACTACAGATACGCAGTATTTT. Encoded protein: CASSSVGRETTDTQYF.

The V call is TRBV6-6, the J call TRBJ1-2, with D hard to call. Germline loops: CDR1 MNHNY, CDR2 SVGAGI (reference sequence). The CDR3 is 11 residues long. V lost 6 bases, J lost 5 bases, and 7 bases lay in between. The CDR3 loop is CASRQLYGYTF. The CDR3, as DNA: TGTGCCAGCAGACAGCTTTATGGCTACACCTTC.

This rearrangement joins TRBV2 to TRBJ1-6; a possible D gene is TRBD1 (5 bases). This CDR3 has 13 amino acids. V lost 7 bases, J lost 8 bases, and 12 bases lay in between. The germline CDR1 and CDR2 sequences are SNHLY and FYNNEI. CDR3 in DNA: TGTGCCAGCACCCGGGCCAGGGATTCACCCCTCCACTTT. Its translation is CASTRARDSPLHF.

This sequence joins TRBV4-1 and TRBJ2-1; 14 nucleotides agree with TRBD2. V was pared by 3 bases and J by 2 bases, with 3 bases of the junction left unmatched. CDR3 length: 17 residues. Per germline, CDR1 MGHRA and CDR2 YSYEKL. CDR3 residues: CASSQGTSGSTYNEQFF. As DNA, the CDR3 is TGCGCCAGCAGCCAGGGGACTAGCGGGAGTACCTACAATGAGCAGTTCTTC.

The rearrangement links TRBV6-5 to TRBJ2-7, with D uncertain. The CDR3 totals 11 residues. Germline V gene sequence: CDR1 MNHEY, CDR2 SVGAGI. V lost 6 bases to trimming and J lost 5 bases, with 8 bases between them. DNA of the CDR3: TGTGCCAGCAGGTATAAAAACGAGCAGTACTTC. This codes for CASRYKNEQYF.

The chain recombines TRBV9 with TRBJ2-7; 7 bases are shared with TRBD1. Trimming took 0 bases from V and 0 from J; bases not matched to a gene: 6. CDR1 is SGDLS and CDR2 is YYNGEE in the germline V gene. The length of the CDR3 is 16 residues. CDR3 sequence: CASSVDPTGSSYEQYF. The CDR3 region has the DNA TGTGCCAGCAGCGTAGATCCGACAGGGAGCTCCTACGAGCAGTACTTC.

The chain uses TRBV21-1 and TRBJ2-7; the D call of TRBD1 is as the table states it, not checked on the DNA. TRBV21-1 is a documented pseudogene. The CDR3 extends over 16 amino acids. The CDR3 loop is CASSFGRGQSSYEQYF. DNA of the CDR3: TGTGCCAGCAGCTTTGGAAGGGGGCAGAGCTCCTACGAGCAGTACTTC.

V and J are TRBV27 and TRBJ2-7, with D perhaps TRBD2 (6 bases). The CDR3 runs 12 residues. The ends were cut back, 4 bases at V and 6 bases at J, with 10 bases in the middle. The germline V gene encodes CDR1 MNHEY and CDR2 SMNVEV (reference sequence). CDR3 DNA: TGTGCCAGCAGTTATATGGGAGGCGAGCAGTACTTC. Translated: CASSYMGGEQYF.

This clone was seen a single time. The gene calls are TRBV5-1 and TRBJ1-4; D gene ambiguous. CDR3 length: 16 residues. Trimming stripped 0 bases from V and 4 bases from J, with 13 bases between. Germline lookup yields CDR1 SGHRS and CDR2 YFSETQ. This CDR3 is CASSLALTSLNEKLFF. CDR3 DNA sequence: TGCGCCAGCAGCTTGGCCCTGACGAGTCTTAATGAAAAACTGTTTTTT.

This clone was seen only a few times. This sequence joins TRBV14 and TRBJ2-1, with D tentatively TRBD2 (7 bases). The germline V and J ends were trimmed by 2 bases and 0 bases, with 14 bases remaining between them. The V gene's germline CDR1 is SGHDN and CDR2 FVKESK. This CDR3 contains 17 residues. The DNA of the CDR3 is TGTGCCAGCAGCCAACGACGGGGGGCTAGCTCCTACAATGAGCAGTTCTTC. It yields the protein CASSQRRGASSYNEQFF.

As for this clone: The sample carries other DNA sequences with the same CDR3. This chain connects TRBV12-3 or TRBV12-4 to TRBJ1-4; D unresolved. V lost 5 bases, J lost 7 bases, and 5 bases lay in between. The CDR3 runs to 11 residues. CDR3 DNA: TGTGCCAGCAGTCTGGGTGAAAAACTGTTTTTT. Translated, it gives CASSLGEKLFF.

J is TRBJ2-3 and V is TRBV5-1; possibly TRBD1 or TRBD2 for D (5 bases each). Looked up from germline, CDR1 is SGHRS and CDR2 is YFSETQ. This CDR3 is built from 15 residues. V was pared by 0 bases and J by 5 bases, with 13 bases between. Here the CDR3 DNA reads TGCGCCAGCAGCTTGGATGGGGGAGAGATAGATACGCAGTATTTT. This encodes CASSLDGGEIDTQYF.

This rearrangement joins TRBV24-1 to TRBJ2-7; 10 bases are a match to TRBD2. Germline V gives CDR1 KGHDR, CDR2 SFDVKD. The CDR3 length is 13 residues. V lost 7 bases, J lost 8 bases, and 7 bases stayed unmatched. CDR3 DNA sequence: TGTGCCACCAGCCTAGCGGGAGCCCGCCAGCAGTACTTC. Translation gives CATSLAGARQQYF.

The V and J genes are TRBV19 and TRBJ1-1; TRBD1 agrees at 7 bases. Germline assignment: CDR1 LNHDA and CDR2 SQIVND (reference sequence). There are 14 residues in the CDR3. V lost 7 bases and J lost 2; bases outside the gene matches: 7. The CDR3 here is CASKTDRLNTEAFF. The CDR3, as DNA: TGTGCCAGTAAAACGGACAGGCTTAACACTGAAGCTTTCTTT.

This sequence joins TRBV21-1 and TRBJ2-2; TRBD1 is the table's D call, not checked against the DNA. TRBV21-1 counts as a pseudogene. The CDR3 is made up of 17 amino acids. The CDR3 region has the DNA TGTGCCAGCAGCGGATTTTCAGGGACAGGGTGTGCCGGGGAGCTGTTTTTT. It yields the protein CASSGFSGTGCAGELFF.